The rows below give T cell receptor beta chains drawn from one sample of a study of T-cell reconstitution after alpha-beta-depleted transplantation in children. Using its own MiXCR run on the PCR reads, TCRdb lists one record per CDR3 protein. The repertoire holds around 200,000 distinct CDR3 sequences, with over 5.5% as singletons. Sequenced material: PBMCs from the stem cell graft donor, taken from the stem cell graft. The origin of the receptors is a human donor who donated a stem cell graft to a child with Wiskott-Aldrich syndrome. The CDR3 runs from the conserved cysteine through the conserved F or W. The order of the fields is J gene, clone size, D gene, V gene, CDR3 DNA, CDR3 protein. The D gene is left open where the match is weak. A row's size may be missing; if present it is once, few, many or a size class.

>TRBJ2-5|many|-|TRBV24-1
TGTGCCACCAAAGACCCGTTGGAGACCCAGTACTTC
CATKDPLETQYF
>TRBJ1-5|many|-|TRBV29-1
TGCAGCGTTGCCCAGGGAAGTGAGCCCCAGCATTTT
CSVAQGSEPQHF
>TRBJ2-7|few|-|TRBV2
TGTGCCAGCAGTGGGGGGTTGCAGGATCCCTACGAGCAGTACTTC
CASSGGLQDPYEQYF
>TRBJ1-2|many|-|TRBV6-5
TGTGCCAGCAGTTACATGTCCGGGGTAACTAATGGCTACACCTTC
CASSYMSGVTNGYTF
>TRBJ1-5|many|-|TRBV20-1
TGCAGTGCTAGGACACAGGATTATAGCAATCAGCCCCAGCATTTT
CSARTQDYSNQPQHF
>TRBJ2-3|few|TRBD1|TRBV30
TGTGCCTGGAAAGTTTGGCAGGGGGCAGTTACGCAGTATTTT
CAWKVWQGAVTQYF
>TRBJ2-7|many|TRBD2|TRBV29-1
TGCAGCGTTGAAGACGGGTGGGGGGGCTCCTACGAGCAGTACTTC
CSVEDGWGGSYEQYF
>TRBJ1-5|many|-|TRBV29-1
TGCAGCGTGCGGACGGACCCGATCGGGCCCCAGCATTTT
CSVRTDPIGPQHF
>TRBJ2-1|many|-|TRBV2
TGTGCCAGCAGCGTTGGGGGATCTCCGGGGAATGAGCAGTTCTTC
CASSVGGSPGNEQFF
>TRBJ1-1|-|TRBD1|TRBV29-1
TGCAGCGTTCCGCCTCGGCGGACAGGGGGTCGTGTGGGCACTGAAGCTTTCTTT
CSVPPRRTGGRVGTEAFF
>TRBJ2-1|many|-|TRBV6-4
TGTGCCAGCAGTGACTTGGGCCGGGAGCAGTTCTTC
CASSDLGREQFF
>TRBJ2-1|many|-|TRBV11-2
TGTGCCAGCAGCTATGGGGGGACTGGGGCCCACAATGAGCAGTTCTTC
CASSYGGTGAHNEQFF
>TRBJ2-5|many|-|TRBV7-2
TGTGCCAGCAGCTTTGGTGGTCCCGGAGAGACCCAGTACTTC
CASSFGGPGETQYF
>TRBJ2-1|few|TRBD2|TRBV10-3
TGTGCCATCAAGAGTCCGCTAGCGGGAGACAATGAGCAGTTCTTC
CAIKSPLAGDNEQFF
>TRBJ2-2|many|TRBD2|TRBV5-1
TGCGCCAGCAGCCACCGGACTAGCGGGACCGCGAACACCGGGGAGCTGTTTTTT
CASSHRTSGTANTGELFF
>TRBJ2-7|few|TRBD1|TRBV20-1
TGCTGTGCTAGCCCGGCCGACAGGGGACCAGGTTACGAGCAGTACTTC
CCASPADRGPGYEQYF
>TRBJ2-7|many|-|TRBV20-1
TGCAGTGCTAGAGTCTTCATACCGAACTCCTACGAGCAGTACTTC
CSARVFIPNSYEQYF
>TRBJ1-2|few|-|TRBV30
TGTGCCTGGAGTGTAAGAGAAAACTATGGCTACACCTTC
CAWSVRENYGYTF
>TRBJ2-1|many|-|TRBV4-1
TGCGCCAGCAGCCCGAACGCTAACTCCTACAATGAGCAGTTCTTC
CASSPNANSYNEQFF
>TRBJ2-2|-|TRBD1|TRBV2
TGTGCCAGCAGCTGGACAGGGGCTACCGGGGAGCTGTTTTTT
CASSWTGATGELFF
>TRBJ2-1|many|-|TRBV10-3
TGTGCCATCAGTGAGAAGCGGACCGCCGGGAAGTCCTACAATGAGCAGTTCTTC
CAISEKRTAGKSYNEQFF
>TRBJ2-7|many|TRBD2|TRBV25-1
TGTGCCAGCAGTGAAGGCCAGCGGGAGATTTACGAGCAGTACTTC
CASSEGQREIYEQYF
>TRBJ2-5|many|-|TRBV7-9
TGTGCCAGCAGCTCCACTAGCCAAGAGACCCAGTACTTC
CASSSTSQETQYF
>TRBJ2-7|-|-|TRBV12-3/TRBV12-4
TGTGCCAGCAGTTTAGCGCTTGGAGCTTACTACGAGCAGTACTTC
CASSLALGAYYEQYF
>TRBJ1-3|-|-|TRBV30
TGTGCCTGGAGTTTTCAAGATGGCTCTGGAAACACCATATATTTT
CAWSFQDGSGNTIYF
>TRBJ1-2|many|-|TRBV7-9
TGTGCCAGCAGCTTATCGCAGAACTATGGCTACACCTTC
CASSLSQNYGYTF
>TRBJ2-5|many|-|TRBV20-1
TGCAGTGCGATACGTTACGGGATGGAGACCCAGTACTTC
CSAIRYGMETQYF
>TRBJ2-3|many|TRBD2|TRBV18
TGTGCCAGCTCACCATTCGGACTAGCGGGAGCAGATACGCAGTATTTT
CASSPFGLAGADTQYF
>TRBJ2-7|many|TRBD2|TRBV28
TGTGCCAGCAGCCCTCTAGCGGGATTGACCTACGAGCAGTACTTC
CASSPLAGLTYEQYF
>TRBJ2-4|many|-|TRBV20-1
TGCAGTGCTCGCTCCGCCAAAAACATTCAGTACTTC
CSARSAKNIQYF
>TRBJ1-6|many|TRBD1|TRBV5-1
TGCGCCAGCAGCCCTGGACAGGCGAGCTCCTATAATTCACCCCTCCACTTT
CASSPGQASSYNSPLHF
>TRBJ1-3|few|TRBD1|TRBV28
TGTGCCAGCACTTTGGAGGGGGCCCGCTCTGGAAACACCATATATTTT
CASTLEGARSGNTIYF
>TRBJ1-2|many|-|TRBV28
TGTGCCAGCACCTCGTTGGGGGAGGTGTGGGGCTACACCTTC
CASTSLGEVWGYTF